A single sample is the source of the 22 T cell receptor beta chains below, sequenced in a study of blood T cells in healthy people across ages. Then a second PCR, running roughly 7 to 11 cycles, was carried out with a sample-barcoded 5' primer and a J-beta primer mix. TCRdb called the 5' RACE reads again in MiXCR, with one record for every CDR3 protein. The data hold more than 1.4 million distinct CDR3 sequences, with 42% observed a single time. Sequenced sample: blood. These receptors came from a woman aged 18 to 35 in good health.

This clonotype was seen more than once but under ten times. This sequence joins TRBV20-1 and TRBJ2-1, with TRBD2 identical over 14 bases. The length of the CDR3 is 17 residues. J gave up 5 bases and V 2 bases, and 8 bases lay outside the gene matches. CDR1 and CDR2 from the germline V gene are DFQATT and SNEGSKA (reference sequence). The CDR3 here is CSARSTSGGAQDNEQFF. DNA of the CDR3: TGCAGTGCTAGATCGACTAGCGGGGGGGCCCAAGACAATGAGCAGTTCTTC.

V usage is TRBV25-1 and J usage is TRBJ2-2; 7 bases match TRBD1. Trimming took 5 bases from V and 6 from J; bases not matched to a gene: 3. The CDR3 has 13 amino acids. Germline values: CDR1 MGHDK, CDR2 SYGVNS. In DNA form, the CDR3 reads TGTGCCAGCAGTAGCCAGGGGGCCGGGGAGCTGTTTTTT. Encoded protein: CASSSQGAGELFF.

CDR3 amino acids: CASSSAGILHGYTF. The CDR3 DNA reads TGTGCCAGCAGTTCGGCAGGGATATTGCATGGCTACACCTTC. V and J are TRBV28 and TRBJ1-2, with D maybe TRBD1 (5 bases). This CDR3 region has 14 residues. Deletions cut 4 bases from V and 6 bases from J, with 15 bases between. CDR1 is MDHEN and CDR2 is SYDVKM in the germline V gene.

Points on this clonotype: The junction differs from germline at one of its ends, possibly a read error. The chain recombines TRBV18 with TRBJ2-1; maybe TRBD2 (5 bases). Germline V gene sequence: CDR1 KGHSH, CDR2 LQKENI. The CDR3 is 14 residues long. The CDR3 sequence is CASSRPREYNKQFF. In nucleotides, the CDR3 is TGTGCCAGCTCACGTCCGAGGGAGTACAATAAGCAGTTCTTC.

This clonotype has a handful of counts. This chain uses TRBV6-5 with TRBJ2-7, with 9 bases that match TRBD2. This CDR3 has 15 amino acids. The V gene's germline CDR1 is MNHEY and CDR2 SVGAGI. Losses at the gene ends were 6 bases for V and 4 bases for J; bases not matched to a gene: 10. Written as DNA, the CDR3 is TGTGCCAGCAGACCCCCCTATAGCGGGAGTTACGAGCAGTACTTC. It is translated as CASRPPYSGSYEQYF.

The chain carries TRBV6-1 and TRBJ1-4; D perhaps matches TRBD1 (6 bases). This CDR3 has 14 amino acids. The V end was cut by 1 base, the J end by 16 bases, with 19 bases between. Germline lookup yields CDR1 MNHNS and CDR2 SASEGT. CDR3: CASSEGQGFVPGFF. Here the CDR3 DNA reads TGTGCCAGCAGTGAAGGGCAGGGGTTTGTCCCAGGGTTTTTT.

V and J are TRBV28 and TRBJ1-6; no firm D call. This CDR3 region has 15 residues. Germline CDR1 reads MDHEN; CDR2 reads SYDVKM. The V end lost 6 bases, the J end lost 0 bases, and 9 bases lay between the germline ends. CDR3 protein: CASSGDASYNSPLHF. The CDR3 region has the DNA TGTGCCAGCAGCGGGGATGCCTCCTATAATTCACCCCTCCACTTT.

The chain couples TRBV20-1 to TRBJ2-3; D remains unclear. Per the germline V gene, CDR1 is DFQATT and CDR2 is SNEGSKA (reference sequence). The CDR3 covers 15 residues. Trimming took 0 bases from V and 4 from J, leaving 14 bases between them. CDR3 DNA sequence: TGCAGTGCTAGAGAATTTGAAACGGGTTCAGATACGCAGTATTTT. It translates to CSAREFETGSDTQYF.

This clonotype occurred a few times. The chain carries TRBV28 and TRBJ2-1, with 7 bases identical to TRBD2. J was trimmed by 5 bases and V by 7 bases; bases with no gene match: 5. The germline V gene encodes CDR1 MDHEN and CDR2 SYDVKM. The CDR3 is made up of 13 amino acids. The CDR3 DNA reads as TGTGCCAGCACGGCTAGCGGTGACAATGAGCAGTTCTTC. Translated: CASTASGDNEQFF.

This clonotype was recorded only once. The J gene is TRBJ2-7, the V gene TRBV20-1; D is ambiguous. With the DNA end fitting TRBJ2-5 better, the J assignment may be wrong. Germline CDR1 reads DFQATT; CDR2 reads SNEGSKA (reference sequence). The CDR3 is 12 residues long. CDR3 in amino acids: CSARDWGETQYF. Here the CDR3 DNA reads TGCAGTGCTAGAGATTGGGGTGAGACCCAGTACTTC.

The chain links TRBV20-1 to TRBJ2-3; the match to TRBD2 covers 14 bases. From germline, CDR1 is DFQATT and CDR2 SNEGSKA (reference sequence). The junction had 6 bases not matched to a gene; V was cut back by 6 bases and J by 4 bases. The CDR3 length is 15 residues. The CDR3 sequence is CSAGGTSGGSDTQYF. CDR3 bases: TGCAGTGCCGGTGGGACTAGCGGGGGTTCAGATACGCAGTATTTT.

This chain links TRBV5-1 with TRBJ2-7; 8 nucleotides match TRBD2. CDR1 is SGHRS, CDR2 YFSETQ, per germline. The CDR3 length is 13 residues. V lost 1 base, J lost 7 bases, and 4 bases stayed unmatched. The CDR3 DNA sequence: TGCGCCAGCAGCTTGCAAGCGGGAGATGAGCAGTACTTC. Encoded protein: CASSLQAGDEQYF. Looking up the rest from reference TRBV5-1 and TRBJ2-7 gives the full variable domain: KAGVTQTPRYLIKTRGQQVTLSCSPISGHRSVSWYQQTPGQGLQFLFEYFSETQRNKGNFPGRFSGRQFSNSRSEMNVSTLELGDSALYLCASSLQAGDEQYFGPGTRLTVT.

Notes on this clonotype: The junction differs from germline at one of its ends, possibly a read error. The chain couples TRBV5-6 to TRBJ2-1; TRBD2 aligns across 9 bases. The CDR3 consists of 17 residues. Germline V gene lookup returns CDR1 SGHDT and CDR2 YYEEEE. CDR3 loop: CANSLSSSGAYYNEQFF. The CDR3 nucleotides are TGTGCCAACAGCTTGTCCTCTAGCGGGGCCTACTACAATGAGCAGTTCTTC.

The V gene is TRBV30, the J gene TRBJ2-7; D is unresolved. The end of the DNA fits TRBJ2-5 better, so the J call may be wrong. From germline, CDR1 is GTSNPN and CDR2 SVGIG (reference sequence). The CDR3 is 14 amino acids. DNA of the CDR3: TGTGCCTGGAGAAAGGAGCCCGTCCTGGAGACCCAGTACTTC. It yields the protein CAWRKEPVLETQYF.

As for this clonotype: A much larger clone is a single base away; this may be a read error. The chain couples TRBV10-3 to TRBJ2-5; 10 bases line up with TRBD2. Per the germline V gene, CDR1 is ENHRY and CDR2 is SYGVKD. J was trimmed by 11 bases and V by 3 bases; bases with no gene match: 9. This CDR3 comprises 14 residues. CDR3 coding DNA: TGTGCCATCAGTGATGCTAGCGGGAGTTACGGGCAGTACTTC. Residues: CAISDASGSYGQYF.

This rearrangement joins TRBV5-1 to TRBJ2-7; D is possibly TRBD2 (6 bases). The CDR3 is 15 amino acids. Between the trimmed V and J ends, which lost 0 bases and 7 bases, there was a span of 17 bases. The germline V gene encodes CDR1 SGHRS and CDR2 YFSETQ. The DNA of the CDR3 is TGCGCCAGCAGCTTGGGGGGGGAGACGTACAATGAGCAGTACTTC. It translates to CASSLGGETYNEQYF.

This clonotype was observed a handful of times. This chain joins TRBV20-1 and TRBJ2-7, with 11 bases identical to TRBD2. CDR3 length: 15 amino acids. The junction had 15 bases not matched to a gene; V was cut back by 7 bases and J by 7 bases. The germline V gene has CDR1 DFQATT and CDR2 SNEGSKA (reference sequence). Here the CDR3 DNA reads TGCAGTGGCACCCCGACTAGCGGGATTATCGATGAGCAGTACTTC. Protein product: CSGTPTSGIIDEQYF.

This clonotype showed up just a few times. The V gene is TRBV9, the J gene TRBJ2-7; D call uncertain. With the DNA end fitting TRBJ2-5 better, the J assignment may be wrong. From germline, CDR1 is SGDLS and CDR2 YYNGEE. The CDR3 is 12 amino acids. The CDR3 nucleotides are TGTGCCAGCAGCGTGGCGGAAGAGACCCAGTACTTC. Its translation: CASSVAEETQYF.

The chain has TRBV7-2 and TRBJ1-3; no clear D. Deletions cut 5 bases from V and 5 bases from J, with 7 bases between. The CDR3 has 12 amino acids. In germline, CDR1 is SGHTA, CDR2 FQGNSA. CDR3 region: CASSRGRNTIYF. The CDR3 DNA sequence: TGTGCCAGCAGCAGAGGGCGAAACACCATATATTTT.

There are many counts of this clonotype. The chain couples TRBV5-5 to TRBJ1-2; the D is unclear. The germline V gene encodes CDR1 SGHKS and CDR2 YYEKEE (reference sequence). Trimming cost V 0 bases and J 0 bases, with 12 bases left between them. The CDR3 extends over 16 amino acids. CDR3 sequence: CASSLGMAGANYGYTF. The CDR3, as DNA: TGTGCCAGCAGCTTGGGTATGGCGGGAGCTAACTATGGCTACACCTTC.

This clonotype was counted a few times. V usage is TRBV25-1 and J usage is TRBJ2-3; D is possibly TRBD1 or TRBD2 (6 bases each). The V gene's germline CDR1 is MGHDK and CDR2 SYGVNS. The CDR3 is 19 amino acids. Deletions cut 0 bases from V and 1 base from J, with 20 bases between. DNA for the CDR3: TGTGCCAGCAGTGAATATAGGGGGACACGGAAGCGGGGCACAGATACGCAGTATTTT. Residues: CASSEYRGTRKRGTDTQYF.

This clonotype was seen a handful of times. The chain joins TRBV4-2 to TRBJ1-2, with no clear D. The CDR3 length is 17 residues. The germline V gene encodes CDR1 LGHNA and CDR2 YNFKEQ. Trimming took 3 bases from V and 7 from J, leaving 24 bases between them. In DNA, the CDR3 is TGTGCCAGCAGCCAGGACGCTCCCTCTGGCGGGAAAGGTGGCTACACCTTC. As protein: CASSQDAPSGGKGGYTF.